This TCR beta chain emerged from a study of blood T cells in healthy people across ages. Regarding the study as a whole: The recorded TCR beta diversity per million T cells decreased in a roughly linear manner with age.

Alongside a J-beta primer mix, a sample-barcoded 5' primer served in a second PCR lasting about 7 to 12 cycles. Using its own MiXCR run on the 5' RACE reads, TCRdb lists one record per CDR3 protein. Of under 750,000 distinct CDR3 sequences listed, around half are singletons. The germline V gene encodes CDR1 MNHEY and CDR2 SVGEGT. Deletions cut 0 bases from V and 10 bases from J, with 19 bases between. The CDR3 is made up of 16 amino acids. As concerns this clonotype: Its antigen is not identified.

The source of this sequence is an elderly man in good health. The chain joins TRBV6-2 or TRBV6-3 to TRBJ2-1; D may be TRBD2 (6 bases). Sample: blood. Here the CDR3 DNA reads TGTGCCAGCAGTTACTCGAGAGAACTAGCCGGTAAAGAGCAGTTCTTC. Amino acid sequence: CASSYSRELAGKEQFF.